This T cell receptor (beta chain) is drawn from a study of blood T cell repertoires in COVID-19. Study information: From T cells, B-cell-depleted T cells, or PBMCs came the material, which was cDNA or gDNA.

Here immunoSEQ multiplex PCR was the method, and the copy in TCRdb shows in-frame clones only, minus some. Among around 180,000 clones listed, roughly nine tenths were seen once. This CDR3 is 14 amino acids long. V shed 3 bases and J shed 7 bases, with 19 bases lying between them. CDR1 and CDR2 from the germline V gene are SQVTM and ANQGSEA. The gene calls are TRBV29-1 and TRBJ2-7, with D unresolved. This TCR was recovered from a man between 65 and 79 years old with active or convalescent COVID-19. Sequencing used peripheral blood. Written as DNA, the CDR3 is TGCAGCGTTGAGTCTTCGCGGATGGCCCGGGAGCAGTACTTC. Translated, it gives CSVESSRMAREQYF.